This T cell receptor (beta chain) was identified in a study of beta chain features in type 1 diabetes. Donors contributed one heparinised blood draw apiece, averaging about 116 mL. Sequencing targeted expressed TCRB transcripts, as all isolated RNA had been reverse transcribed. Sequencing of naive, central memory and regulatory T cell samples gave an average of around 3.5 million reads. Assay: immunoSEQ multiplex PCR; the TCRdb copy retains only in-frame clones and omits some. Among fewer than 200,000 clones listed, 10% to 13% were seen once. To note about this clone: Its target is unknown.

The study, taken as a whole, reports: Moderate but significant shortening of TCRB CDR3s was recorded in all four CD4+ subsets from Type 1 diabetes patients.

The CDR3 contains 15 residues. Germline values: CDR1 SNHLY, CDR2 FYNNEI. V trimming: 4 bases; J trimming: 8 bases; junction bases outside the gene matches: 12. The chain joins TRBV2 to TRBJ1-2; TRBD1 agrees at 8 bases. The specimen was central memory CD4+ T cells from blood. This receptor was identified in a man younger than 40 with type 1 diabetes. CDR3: CASSARGQGAEGYTF. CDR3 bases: TGTGCCAGCAGTGCGAGGGGGCAGGGGGCGGAAGGCTACACCTTC. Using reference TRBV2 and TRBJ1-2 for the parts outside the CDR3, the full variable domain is EPEVTQTPSHQVTQMGQEVILRCVPISNHLYFYWYRQILGQKVEFLVSFYNNEISEKSEIFDDQFSVERPDGSNFTLKIRSTKLEDSAMYFCASSARGQGAEGYTFGSGTRLTVV.